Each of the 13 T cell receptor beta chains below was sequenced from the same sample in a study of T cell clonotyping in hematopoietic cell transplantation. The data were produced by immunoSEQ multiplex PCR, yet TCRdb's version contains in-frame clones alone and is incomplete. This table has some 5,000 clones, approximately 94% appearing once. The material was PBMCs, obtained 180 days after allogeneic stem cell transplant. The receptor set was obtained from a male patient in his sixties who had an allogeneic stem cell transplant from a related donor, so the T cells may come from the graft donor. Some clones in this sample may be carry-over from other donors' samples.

The CDR3 sequence is CASSQPYDRVAGELFF. CDR3 bases: TGTGCCAGCAGCCAACCCTACGACAGGGTGGCCGGGGAGCTGTTTTTT. This sequence joins TRBV14 and TRBJ2-2; 7 bases are a match to TRBD1. The CDR3 totals 16 residues. V lost 2 bases, J lost 6 bases, and 9 bases stayed unmatched. Germline CDR1 is SGHDN and CDR2 is FVKESK.

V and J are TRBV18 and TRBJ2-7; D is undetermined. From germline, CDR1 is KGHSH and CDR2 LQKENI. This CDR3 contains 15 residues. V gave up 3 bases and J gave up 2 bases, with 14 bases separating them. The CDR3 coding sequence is TGTGCCAGCTCACCGTTTCAGGCAGCGCCCTACGAGCAGTACTTC. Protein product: CASSPFQAAPYEQYF.

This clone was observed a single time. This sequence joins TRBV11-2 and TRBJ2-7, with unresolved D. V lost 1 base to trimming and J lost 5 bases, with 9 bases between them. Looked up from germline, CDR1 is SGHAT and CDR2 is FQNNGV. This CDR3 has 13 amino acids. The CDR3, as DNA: TGTGCCAGCAGCTTAGGCGTGTACGACGAGCAGTACTTC. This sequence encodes CASSLGVYDEQYF.

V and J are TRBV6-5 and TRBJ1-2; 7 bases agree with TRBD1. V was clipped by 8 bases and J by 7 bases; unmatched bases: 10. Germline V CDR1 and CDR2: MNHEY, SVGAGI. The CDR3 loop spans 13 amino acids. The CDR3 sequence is CASYRGYFSGYTF. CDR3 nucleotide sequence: TGTGCCAGCTACAGGGGATACTTCTCTGGCTACACCTTC.

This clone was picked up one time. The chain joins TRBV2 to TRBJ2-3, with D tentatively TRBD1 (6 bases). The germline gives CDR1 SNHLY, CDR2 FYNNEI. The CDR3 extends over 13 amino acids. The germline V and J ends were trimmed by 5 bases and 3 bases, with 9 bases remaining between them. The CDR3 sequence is CASSRTVTDTQYF. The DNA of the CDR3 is TGTGCCAGCAGTCGGACAGTAACAGATACGCAGTATTTT.

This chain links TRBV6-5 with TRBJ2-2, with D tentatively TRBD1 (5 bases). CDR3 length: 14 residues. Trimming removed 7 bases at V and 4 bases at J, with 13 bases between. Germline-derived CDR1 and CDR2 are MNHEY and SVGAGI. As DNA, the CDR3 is TGTGCCAGCACCAACGGCAGGGCCACCGGGGAGCTGTTTTTT. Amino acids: CASTNGRATGELFF.

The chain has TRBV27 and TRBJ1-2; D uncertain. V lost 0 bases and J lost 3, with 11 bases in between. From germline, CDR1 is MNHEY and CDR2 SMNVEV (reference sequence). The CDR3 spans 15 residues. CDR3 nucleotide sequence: TGTGCCAGCAGTTTATCCCCGTCGCTATACTATGGCTACACCTTC. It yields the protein CASSLSPSLYYGYTF.

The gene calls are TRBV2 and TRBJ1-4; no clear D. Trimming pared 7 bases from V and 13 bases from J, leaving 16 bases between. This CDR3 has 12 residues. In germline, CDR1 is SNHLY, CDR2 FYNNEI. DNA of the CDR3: TGTGCCAGCATTGCCGAAGCGGAAGGACTGTTTTTT. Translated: CASIAEAEGLFF.

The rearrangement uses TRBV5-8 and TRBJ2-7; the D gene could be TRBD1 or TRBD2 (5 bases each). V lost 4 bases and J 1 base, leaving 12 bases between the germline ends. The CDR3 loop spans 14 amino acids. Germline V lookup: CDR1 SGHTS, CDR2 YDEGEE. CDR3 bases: TGTGCCAGCAGCCTCGACAGAGGGTCCTACGAGCAGTACTTC. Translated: CASSLDRGSYEQYF.

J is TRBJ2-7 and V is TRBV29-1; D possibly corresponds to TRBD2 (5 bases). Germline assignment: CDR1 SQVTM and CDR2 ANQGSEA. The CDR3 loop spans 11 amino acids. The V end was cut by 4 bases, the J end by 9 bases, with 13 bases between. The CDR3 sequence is CSVGGSAGQYF. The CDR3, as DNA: TGCAGCGTTGGTGGGAGTGCAGGGCAGTACTTC.

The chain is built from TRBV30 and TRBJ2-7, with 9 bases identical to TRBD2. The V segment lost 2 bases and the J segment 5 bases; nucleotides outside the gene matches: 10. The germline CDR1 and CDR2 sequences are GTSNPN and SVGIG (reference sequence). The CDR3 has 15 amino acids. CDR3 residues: CAWSKNGGRADEQYF. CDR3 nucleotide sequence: TGTGCCTGGAGTAAGAACGGCGGGAGGGCTGACGAGCAGTACTTC.

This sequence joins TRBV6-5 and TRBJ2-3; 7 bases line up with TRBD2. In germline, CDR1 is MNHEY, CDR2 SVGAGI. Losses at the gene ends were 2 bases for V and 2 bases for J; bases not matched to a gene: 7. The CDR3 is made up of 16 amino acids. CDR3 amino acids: CASSYGGGRPTDTQYF. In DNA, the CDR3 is TGTGCCAGCAGTTACGGGGGGGGTCGACCCACAGATACGCAGTATTTT.

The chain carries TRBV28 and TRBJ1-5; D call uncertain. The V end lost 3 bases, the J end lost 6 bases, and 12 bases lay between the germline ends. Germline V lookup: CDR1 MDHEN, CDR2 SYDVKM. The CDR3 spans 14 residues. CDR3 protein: CASSLSGVSQPQHF. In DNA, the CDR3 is TGTGCCAGCAGTTTGAGCGGGGTCTCTCAGCCCCAGCATTTT. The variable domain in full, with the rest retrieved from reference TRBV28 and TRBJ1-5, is DVKVTQSSRYLVKRTGEKVFLECVQDMDHENMFWYRQDPGLGLRLIYFSYDVKMKEKGDIPEGYSVSREKKERFSLILESASTNQTSMYLCASSLSGVSQPQHFGDGTRLSIL.